The sequence of this TCR beta chain was determined in a study of blood T cell repertoires in COVID-19. Trimming took 2 bases from V and 5 from J, leaving 16 bases between them. The germline gives CDR1 LGHNA, CDR2 YSLEER. The CDR3 is 16 residues long. Original processing methods: How many nucleated cells were present was estimated from reference gene primer amplification. The protocol was immunoSEQ multiplex PCR, while the TCRdb copy is restricted to in-frame clones and leaves out a portion. D and trimming come from the DNA, and the V and J calls and clone size come from that table. This sample has under 200,000 clones, with about 85% found just once.

This TCR was recovered from a man between 70 and 80 years old with active or convalescent COVID-19. The material sequenced was peripheral blood. V usage is TRBV4-3 and J usage is TRBJ2-1; D might be TRBD2 (5 bases). In DNA, the CDR3 is TGCGCCAGCAGCCAATCCCCCCCCGGGAACCACAATGAGCAGTTCTTC. This codes for CASSQSPPGNHNEQFF.